There are a few counts of the clone carrying this T cell receptor (beta chain). The antigen is undetermined. The data are from a study of yellow fever vaccine responses in identical twins. Study-wide findings and caveats: Each twin's T cell response to the vaccine was reported to look partly convergent and partly personalized.

There are 15 residues in the CDR3. V lost 1 base and J lost 3, with 9 bases in between. TCRdb recomputed calls from the RT-PCR reads with MiXCR, one row per CDR3 protein. This sample has about 19,000 distinct CDR3 sequences; 55% to 70% occur once, and the top ten carry around 2%. The receptor's source is a woman aged 18-35 years who received the yellow fever vaccine. The material was T cells from blood (PBMCs), unsorted or a sorted subset (not recorded which), obtained before or after yellow fever vaccination (not recorded which). This chain links TRBV12-3 or TRBV12-4 with TRBJ2-2; possibly TRBD2 for D (6 bases). CDR3 DNA: TGTGCCAGCAGTTTAGGGGACTTCTACACCGGGGAGCTGTTTTTT. This codes for CASSLGDFYTGELFF.